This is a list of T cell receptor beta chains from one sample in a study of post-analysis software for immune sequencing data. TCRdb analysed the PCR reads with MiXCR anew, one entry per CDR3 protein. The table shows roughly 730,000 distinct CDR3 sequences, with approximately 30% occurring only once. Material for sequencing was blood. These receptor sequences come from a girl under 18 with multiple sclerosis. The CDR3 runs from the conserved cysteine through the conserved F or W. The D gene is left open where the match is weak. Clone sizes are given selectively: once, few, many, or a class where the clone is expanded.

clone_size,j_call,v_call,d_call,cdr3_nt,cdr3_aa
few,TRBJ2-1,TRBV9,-,TGTGCCAGCAGCGCCGGCCTTTACTCCTACAATGAGCAGTTCTTC,CASSAGLYSYNEQFF
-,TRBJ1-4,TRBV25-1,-,TGTGCCAGCAGGCGGGGGGCTGTCTCCGAAAAACTGTTTTTT,CASRRGAVSEKLFF
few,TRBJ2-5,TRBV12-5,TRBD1,TGTGCTAGTGGTTGGGGACAGTTAGAAGAGACCCAGTACTTC,CASGWGQLEETQYF
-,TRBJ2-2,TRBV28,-,TGTGCCAGCAGGAAGGGCAGTTCGGTGTTTTTT,CASRKGSSVFF
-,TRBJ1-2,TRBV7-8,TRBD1,TGTGCCAGCAGCTTAGATTCCAGGGGGTCGAGCGGCTACACCTTC,CASSLDSRGSSGYTF
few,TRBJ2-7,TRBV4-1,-,TGCGCCAGCAGCCAAGATTGGAATACGGACTCCTACGAGCAGTACTTC,CASSQDWNTDSYEQYF
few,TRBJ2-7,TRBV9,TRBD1,TGTGCCAGCAGCGGGTCCTCGAGGACAGGGATCTACGAGCAGTACTTC,CASSGSSRTGIYEQYF
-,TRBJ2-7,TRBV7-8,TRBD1,TGTGCCAGCAGCCCCTGGGACAGGGGGATCTCCTACGAGCAGTACTTC,CASSPWDRGISYEQYF
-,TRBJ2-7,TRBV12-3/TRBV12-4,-,TGTGCCAGCAGTCCGGCCCCGAGAGTACAGTACTTC,CASSPAPRVQYF
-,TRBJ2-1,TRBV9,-,TGTGCCAGCAACCCGGGACTCCGTCGCCATGAGCAGTTCTTC,CASNPGLRRHEQFF
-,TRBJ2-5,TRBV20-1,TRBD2,TGCAGTGCCGGGAGAACTAGCGGAGAGACCCAGTACTTC,CSAGRTSGETQYF
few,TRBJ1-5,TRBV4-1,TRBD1,TGCGCCAGCAGCCAAGATATGGGGGACAGGGGATTCGATAGCAATCAGCCCCAGCATTTT,CASSQDMGDRGFDSNQPQHF
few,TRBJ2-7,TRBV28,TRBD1,TGTGCCAGCAGCGGGGCGGGGACAGGGGCCTACGAGCAGTACTTC,CASSGAGTGAYEQYF
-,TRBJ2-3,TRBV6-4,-,TGTGCCAGCAGTCCTAACAGGGCAGATACGCAGTATTTT,CASSPNRADTQYF
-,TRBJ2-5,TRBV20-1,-,TGCAGCGCCTACCTTACCCAAGAGACCCAGTACTTC,CSAYLTQETQYF
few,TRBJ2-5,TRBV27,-,TGTGCCACCTCGTTTGGGGAGACCCAGTACTTC,CATSFGETQYF
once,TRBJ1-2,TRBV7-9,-,TGTGCCAGCAGCAGCCCCGCGGGGTTCGCTAACTATGGCTGCACCTTC,CASSSPAGFANYGCTF
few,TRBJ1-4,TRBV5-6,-,TGTGCCAGCAGCTTGTATCGCAGGGCCCAGACAACTAATGAAAAACTGTTTTTT,CASSLYRRAQTTNEKLFF
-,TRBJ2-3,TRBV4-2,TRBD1,TGTGCCAGCAGCCAAGAAGGGGGCTCGGGCACAGATACGCAGTATTTT,CASSQEGGSGTDTQYF
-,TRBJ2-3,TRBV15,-,TGTGCCGCCAGCACCCAGGGGGATACGCAGTATTTT,CAASTQGDTQYF
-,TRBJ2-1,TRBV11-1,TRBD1,TGTGCCAGCAGCTTATCCCCCCGGGACAGGGCATCTGAGCAGTTCTTC,CASSLSPRDRASEQFF
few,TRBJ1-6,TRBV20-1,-,TGCAGTGCCCAAAGCGTGGTTTCAAGTTCACCCCTCCACTTT,CSAQSVVSSSPLHF
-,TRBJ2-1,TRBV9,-,TGTGCCAGCAGCGTAGCGGGCGGGGTTGGCGGCAATGAGCAGTTCTTC,CASSVAGGVGGNEQFF
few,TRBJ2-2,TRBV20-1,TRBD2,TGCAGTGCTGGGTCACTACTAGCGGGAGTCACCGGGGAGCTGTTTTTT,CSAGSLLAGVTGELFF
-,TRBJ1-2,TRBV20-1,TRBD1,TGCAGTGCTAGAGATATCGGGGACAGGGGTCTCATTAACTATGGCTACACCTTC,CSARDIGDRGLINYGYTF
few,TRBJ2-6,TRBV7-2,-,TGTGCCAGCAGCCCTACGGACAGAAAAAGTACCAGCTCTGGGGCCAACGTCCTGACTTTC,CASSPTDRKSTSSGANVLTF
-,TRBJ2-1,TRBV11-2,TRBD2,TGTGCCAGCAGACGTATAGCGGGGGGCGAGTACAATGAGCAGTTCTTC,CASRRIAGGEYNEQFF
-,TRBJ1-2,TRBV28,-,TGTGCCAGCAGTTTGGCCCTTTGGGGCGCCTATGGCTACACCTTC,CASSLALWGAYGYTF
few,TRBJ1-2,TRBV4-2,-,TGTGCCAGCAGCCATTCGGGGGATAACTATGGCTACACCTTC,CASSHSGDNYGYTF
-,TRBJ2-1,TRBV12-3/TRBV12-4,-,TGTGCCAGCAGTTTGGATCAAGGAAGCTCCTACAATGAGCAGTTCTTC,CASSLDQGSSYNEQFF
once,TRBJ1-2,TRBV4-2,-,TGTGCCAGCAGCCAAGATGTGGACCCTAACTATGGCTACACCTTC,CASSQDVDPNYGYTF
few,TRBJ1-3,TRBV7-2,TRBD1,TGTGCCAGCAGCTCACCCACAACAGGGGTGGGGGGAAACACCATATATTTT,CASSSPTTGVGGNTIYF
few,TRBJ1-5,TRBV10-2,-,TGCGCCAGCAGTGACAGAAGGAGCAATCAGCCCCAGCATTTT,CASSDRRSNQPQHF
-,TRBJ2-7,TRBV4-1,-,TGCGCCAGCAGCCAAGAGAGGACTAACACCTACGAGCAGTACTTC,CASSQERTNTYEQYF
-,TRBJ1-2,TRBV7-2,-,TGTGCCAGCAGCCAAGGTCCCTCACGACAATATGGCTACACCTTC,CASSQGPSRQYGYTF
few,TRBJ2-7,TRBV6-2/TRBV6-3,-,TGTGCCAGCAGTTCTTTACTCGAGCGGGAGCAGTACTTC,CASSSLLEREQYF
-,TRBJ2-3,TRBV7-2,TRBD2,TGTGCCAGCAGCTTCCCGATAGAAACTAGCGGGAGTCCGAATACGCAGTATTTT,CASSFPIETSGSPNTQYF
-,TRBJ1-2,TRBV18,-,TGTGCCAGCTCACCGCCTACAGTCGGGGCCGATGGCTACACCTTC,CASSPPTVGADGYTF
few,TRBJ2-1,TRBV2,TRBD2,TGTGCCAGCAGGACCGGGACTAGCCTTAGCAATGAGCAGTTCTTC,CASRTGTSLSNEQFF
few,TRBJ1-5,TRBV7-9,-,TGTGCCAGCAGCTTAGATCTCCAGCCCCAGCATTTT,CASSLDLQPQHF
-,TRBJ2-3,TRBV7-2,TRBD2,TGTGCCAGCAGCTTAGCGCGGGGGGGAGGGACCTTAGGTACGCAGTATTTT,CASSLARGGGTLGTQYF